This T cell receptor (beta chain) appears in the sequencing data of a study of neurological immune-mediated disorders. This clonotype was picked up many times. The CDR3 runs 14 residues. Trimming at V came to 4 bases and at J to 0 bases, leaving 3 bases not matched to a gene. Germline V gene data show CDR1 as SGHDT and CDR2 as YYEEEE. cDNA synthesis was performed by 5'RACE with 10-nucleotide random UMIs. TCRdb redid the calling of the 5' RACE reads with MiXCR, one entry per CDR3 protein. The data contain roughly 39,000 distinct CDR3 sequences, roughly 4.8% of them seen just once; the ten biggest clones take up roughly 9%.

The chain couples TRBV5-6 to TRBJ2-5; 7 bases map to TRBD1. Source material: CD4+ T cells from blood. This sequence was found in a man aged 18 to 35 in good health. The CDR3 DNA sequence: TGTGCCAGCAGCCAGACAGGGAACCAAGAGACCCAGTACTTC. Translated, it gives CASSQTGNQETQYF.